Listed here are 8 T cell receptor beta chains from one sample, sequenced in a study of somatic mutations in cytotoxic T cells in rheumatoid arthritis. Clones were read by immunoSEQ multiplex PCR, and TCRdb kept only the in-frame ones, dropping some. The sample has 13,000 to 15,000 clones, 72% seen once. The sequenced sample was CD8+ T cells sorted from blood. The receptors here all came from an adult with rheumatoid arthritis.

The chain has TRBV7-9 and TRBJ2-7; possible D gene TRBD1, 6 bases. Germline assignment: CDR1 SEHNR and CDR2 FQNEAQ (reference sequence). The CDR3 contains 14 residues. V lost 5 bases, J lost 0 bases, and 11 bases lay in between. In DNA form, the CDR3 reads TGTGCCAGCAGCAACGGACAGTACTCCTACGAGCAGTACTTC. Amino acid sequence: CASSNGQYSYEQYF.

This clone has just a few counts. The J gene is TRBJ1-1, the V gene TRBV28; possible D gene TRBD1, 5 bases. The CDR3 totals 12 residues. Germline values: CDR1 MDHEN, CDR2 SYDVKM. V gave up 6 bases and J gave up 4 bases, with 9 bases separating them. The CDR3 nucleotides are TGTGCCAGCAGGCCCCAGGGCACTGAAGCTTTCTTT. Protein sequence: CASRPQGTEAFF.

This rearrangement joins TRBV28 to TRBJ2-3, with TRBD2 matching over 13 bases. The V gene end was trimmed by 2 bases and the J gene end by 2 bases; junction bases not matched to a gene: 7. Looked up from germline, CDR1 is MDHEN and CDR2 is SYDVKM. This CDR3 comprises 18 residues. The CDR3: CASSLTSGGVGSTDTQYF. In nucleotides, the CDR3 is TGTGCCAGCAGTTTAACTAGCGGGGGGGTGGGATCCACAGATACGCAGTATTTT.

J is TRBJ2-3 and V is TRBV7-8; 8 bases map to TRBD2. CDR1 is SGHVS, CDR2 FQNEAQ, per germline. V was pared by 2 bases and J by 0 bases, with 4 bases of the junction left unmatched. CDR3 length: 16 residues. The CDR3 loop reads CASSLTGGDSTDTQYF. CDR3 sequence (DNA): TGTGCCAGCAGCTTAACCGGGGGGGATAGCACAGATACGCAGTATTTT. The full variable domain, in which reference TRBV7-8 and TRBJ2-3 provide the parts outside the CDR3, is GAGVSQSPRYKVAKRGQDVALRCDPISGHVSLFWYQQALGQGPEFLTYFQNEAQLDKSGLPSDRFFAERPEGSVSTLKIQRTQQEDSAVYLCASSLTGGDSTDTQYFGPGTRLTVL.

The chain is built from TRBV4-3 and TRBJ1-1; D is perhaps TRBD1 (5 bases). Trimming pared 2 bases from V and 2 bases from J, leaving 18 bases between. The CDR3 sequence is 17 residues long. Germline V gives CDR1 LGHNA, CDR2 YSLEER. The CDR3 bases are TGCGCCAGCAGCCAATCCCCCAGGGACCCGCTTAACACTGAAGCTTTCTTT. Translated, it gives CASSQSPRDPLNTEAFF.

The gene calls are TRBV28 and TRBJ1-6; D uncertain. CDR1 is MDHEN and CDR2 is SYDVKM in the germline V gene. The CDR3 loop spans 14 amino acids. V was clipped by 1 base and J by 2 bases, with 3 bases between them. CDR3 coding DNA: TGTGCCAGCAGTTTATTAGCCTATAATTCACCCCTCCACTTT. Translation gives CASSLLAYNSPLHF.

The V call is TRBV19, the J call TRBJ1-1; no clear D. Germline V gene sequence: CDR1 LNHDA, CDR2 SQIVND (reference sequence). The V gene lost 7 bases and the J gene lost 1 base, with 10 bases spanning the gap. This CDR3 contains 13 residues. In nucleotides, the CDR3 is TGTGCCAGTATAGAGTATGGGAACACTGAAGCTTTCTTT. Translated: CASIEYGNTEAFF.

The chain links TRBV27 to TRBJ2-7; D not certain. The CDR3 has 13 amino acids. V lost 2 bases and J lost 2, with 7 bases in between. Germline assignment: CDR1 MNHEY and CDR2 SMNVEV (reference sequence). The CDR3: CASSLIGPYEQYF. The CDR3 DNA sequence: TGTGCCAGCAGTTTAATTGGCCCCTACGAGCAGTACTTC.